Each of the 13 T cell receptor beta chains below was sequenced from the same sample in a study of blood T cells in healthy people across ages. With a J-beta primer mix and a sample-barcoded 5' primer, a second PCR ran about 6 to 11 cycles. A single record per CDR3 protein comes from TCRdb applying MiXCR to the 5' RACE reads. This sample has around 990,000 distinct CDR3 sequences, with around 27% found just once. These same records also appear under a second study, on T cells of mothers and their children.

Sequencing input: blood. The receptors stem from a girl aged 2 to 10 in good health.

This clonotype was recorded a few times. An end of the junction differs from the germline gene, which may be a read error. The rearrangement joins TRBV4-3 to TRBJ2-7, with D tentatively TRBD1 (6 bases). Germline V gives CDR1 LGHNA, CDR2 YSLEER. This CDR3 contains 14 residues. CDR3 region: CASSTVQGHYGQYF. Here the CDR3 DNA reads TGCGCCAGCAGTACGGTACAGGGACACTACGGGCAGTACTTC.

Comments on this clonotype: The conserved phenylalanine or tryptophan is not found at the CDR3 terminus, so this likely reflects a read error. The CDR3 coding sequence is TGTGCCAGCAGCTTACCTAGACAGGGGGCGCAGGAAAAACTGTTTCTT. It specifies CASSLPRQGAQEKLFL. The rearrangement uses TRBV7-2 and TRBJ1-4; 10 positions match TRBD1. The germline V gene encodes CDR1 SGHTA and CDR2 FQGNSA. CDR3 length: 16 amino acids. J lost 8 bases, V lost 2 bases, and 8 bases had no gene match.

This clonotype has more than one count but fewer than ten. The CDR3 nucleotides read TGTGCCAGCAGCCTGGGACAGGGAGAAGATAGCAATCAGCCCCAGCATTTT. Translating gives CASSLGQGEDSNQPQHF. This chain joins TRBV7-9 and TRBJ1-5, with 9 bases fitting TRBD1. The CDR3 spans 17 residues. Losses at the gene ends were 5 bases for V and 0 bases for J; bases not matched to a gene: 8. The V gene's germline CDR1 is SEHNR and CDR2 FQNEAQ (reference sequence).

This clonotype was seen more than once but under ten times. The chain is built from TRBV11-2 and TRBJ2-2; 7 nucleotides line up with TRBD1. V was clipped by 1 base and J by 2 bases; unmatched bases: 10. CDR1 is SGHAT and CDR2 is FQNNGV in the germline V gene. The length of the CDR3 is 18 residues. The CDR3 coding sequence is TGTGCCAGCAGCTTAGGACGTCTAGGGGGCGTAAACACCGGGGAGCTGTTTTTT. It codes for CASSLGRLGGVNTGELFF.

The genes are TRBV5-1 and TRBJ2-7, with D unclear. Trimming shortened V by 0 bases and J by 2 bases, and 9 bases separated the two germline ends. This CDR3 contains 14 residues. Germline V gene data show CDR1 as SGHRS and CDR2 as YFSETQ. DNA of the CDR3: TGCGCCAGCAGCTTGGGTTGGGCAGCCTACGAGCAGTACTTC. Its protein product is CASSLGWAAYEQYF.

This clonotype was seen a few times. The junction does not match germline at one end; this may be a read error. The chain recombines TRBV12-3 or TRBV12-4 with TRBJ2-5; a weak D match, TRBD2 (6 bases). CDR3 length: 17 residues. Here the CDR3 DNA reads TGTGCCAGCAGTTTCGTTTCCGGCGGGATGGGTCAAGAGACCCAGCACTTC. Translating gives CASSFVSGGMGQETQHF.

The chain's CDR3 is CASSPSTGPNEKLFF. CDR3 bases: TGTGCCAGTAGTCCATCGACAGGGCCTAATGAAAAACTGTTTTTT. The genes are TRBV19 and TRBJ1-4, with 7 nucleotides matching TRBD1. Looked up from germline, CDR1 is LNHDA and CDR2 is SQIVND (reference sequence). The CDR3 runs 15 residues. V dropped 5 bases and J dropped 3; count of bases not matched to a gene: 6. Drawing the rest from reference TRBV19 and TRBJ1-4, the complete variable domain is DGGITQSPKYLFRKEGQNVTLSCEQNLNHDAMYWYRQDPGQGLRLIYYSQIVNDFQKGDIAEGYSVSREKKESFPLTVTSAQKNPTAFYLCASSPSTGPNEKLFFGSGTQLSVL.

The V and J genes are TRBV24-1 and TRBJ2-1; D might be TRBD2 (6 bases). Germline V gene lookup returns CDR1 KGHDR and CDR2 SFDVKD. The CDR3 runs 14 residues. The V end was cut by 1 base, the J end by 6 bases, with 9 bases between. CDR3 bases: TGTGCCACCAGTGATTTCGTGACTAGCAATGAGCAGTTCTTC. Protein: CATSDFVTSNEQFF.

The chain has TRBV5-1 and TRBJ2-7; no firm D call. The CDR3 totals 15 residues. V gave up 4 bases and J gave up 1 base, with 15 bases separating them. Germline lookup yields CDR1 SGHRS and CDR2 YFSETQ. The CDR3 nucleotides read TGCGCCAGCAGCCCGGACCCGGCGAATTCCTACGAGCAGTACTTC. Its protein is CASSPDPANSYEQYF.

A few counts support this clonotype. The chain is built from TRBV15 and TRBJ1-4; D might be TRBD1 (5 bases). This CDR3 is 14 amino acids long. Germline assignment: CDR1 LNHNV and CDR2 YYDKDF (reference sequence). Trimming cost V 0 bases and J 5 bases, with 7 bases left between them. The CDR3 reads CATSRDGGNEKLFF. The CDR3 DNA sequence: TGTGCCACCAGCAGAGATGGGGGGAATGAAAAACTGTTTTTT.

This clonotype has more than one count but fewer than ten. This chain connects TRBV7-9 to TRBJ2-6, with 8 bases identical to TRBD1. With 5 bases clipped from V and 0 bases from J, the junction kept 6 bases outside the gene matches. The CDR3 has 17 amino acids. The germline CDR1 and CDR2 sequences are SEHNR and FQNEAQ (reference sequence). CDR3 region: CASSDTGGLSGANVLTF. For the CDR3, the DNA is TGTGCCAGCAGCGACACAGGGGGACTCTCTGGGGCCAACGTCCTGACTTTC. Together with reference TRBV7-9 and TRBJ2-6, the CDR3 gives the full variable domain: DTGVSQNPRHKITKRGQNVTFRCDPISEHNRLYWYRQTLGQGPEFLTYFQNEAQLEKSRLLSDRFSAERPKGSFSTLEIQRTEQGDSAMYLCASSDTGGLSGANVLTFGAGSRLTVL.

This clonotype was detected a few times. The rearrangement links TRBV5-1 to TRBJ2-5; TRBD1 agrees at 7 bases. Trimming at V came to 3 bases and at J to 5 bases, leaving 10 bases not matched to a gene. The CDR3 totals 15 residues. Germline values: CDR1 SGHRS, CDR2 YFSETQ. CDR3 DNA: TGCGCCAGCAGCTCCTATAAACAGGGGCGGGAGACCCAGTACTTC. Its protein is CASSSYKQGRETQYF.

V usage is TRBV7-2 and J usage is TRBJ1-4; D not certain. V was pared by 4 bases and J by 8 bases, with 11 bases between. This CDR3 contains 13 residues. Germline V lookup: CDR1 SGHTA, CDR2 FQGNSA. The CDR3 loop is CASSSAVGEKLFF. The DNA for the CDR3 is TGTGCCAGCAGCTCTGCCGTGGGGGAAAAACTGTTTTTT.